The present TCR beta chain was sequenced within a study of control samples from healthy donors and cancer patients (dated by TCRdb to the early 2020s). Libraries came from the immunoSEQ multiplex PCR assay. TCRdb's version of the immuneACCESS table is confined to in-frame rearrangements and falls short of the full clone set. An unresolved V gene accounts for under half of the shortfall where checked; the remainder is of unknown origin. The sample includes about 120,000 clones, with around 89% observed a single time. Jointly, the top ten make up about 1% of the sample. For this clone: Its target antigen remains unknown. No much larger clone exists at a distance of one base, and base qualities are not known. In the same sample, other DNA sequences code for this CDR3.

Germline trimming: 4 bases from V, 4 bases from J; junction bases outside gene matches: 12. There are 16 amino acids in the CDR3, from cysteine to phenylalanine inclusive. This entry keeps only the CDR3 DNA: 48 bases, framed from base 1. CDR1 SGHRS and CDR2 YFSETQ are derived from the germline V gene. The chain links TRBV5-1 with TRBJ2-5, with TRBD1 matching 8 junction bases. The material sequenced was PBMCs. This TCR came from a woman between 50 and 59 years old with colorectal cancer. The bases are TGCGCCAGCAGCCCTCGGCCCGGACAGGGTGGAGAGACCCAGTACTTC. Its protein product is CASSPRPGQGGETQYF.